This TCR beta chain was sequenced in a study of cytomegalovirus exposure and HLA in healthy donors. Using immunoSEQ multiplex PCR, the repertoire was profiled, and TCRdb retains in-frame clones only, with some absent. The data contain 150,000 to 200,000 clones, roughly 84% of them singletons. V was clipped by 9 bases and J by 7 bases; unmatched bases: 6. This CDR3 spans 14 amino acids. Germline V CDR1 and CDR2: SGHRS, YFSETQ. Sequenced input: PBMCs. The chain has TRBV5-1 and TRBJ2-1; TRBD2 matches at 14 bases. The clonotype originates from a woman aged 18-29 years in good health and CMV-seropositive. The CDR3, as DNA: TGCGCCACCCGCAGGACTAGCGGGGGGAATGAGCAGTTCTTC. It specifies CATRRTSGGNEQFF.